This entry is about one T cell receptor beta chain. TCRdb re-called the RT-PCR reads with MiXCR, one entry per CDR3 protein. The repertoire holds almost 700,000 distinct CDR3 sequences, with 14% as singletons. Material: memory CD4+ T cells from blood. This TCR came from a female donor in good health, serving as a healthy control.

The CDR3: CASRKGPGNTIYF. CDR3 DNA sequence: TGTGCCAGCAGAAAGGGACCTGGAAACACCATATATTTT. The J gene is TRBJ1-3, the V gene TRBV5-8; D is perhaps TRBD1 (5 bases). The CDR3 runs to 13 residues. Looked up from germline, CDR1 is SGHTS and CDR2 is YDEGEE. Trimming shortened V by 5 bases and J by 2 bases, and 8 bases separated the two germline ends. The full variable domain, its missing parts supplied by reference TRBV5-8 and TRBJ1-3, is EAGVTQSPTHLIKTRGQQATLRCSPISGHTSVYWYQQALGLGLQFLLWYDEGEERNRGNFPPRFSGRQFPNYSSELNVNALELEDSALYLCASRKGPGNTIYFGEGSWLTVV.